The rows below give T cell receptor beta chains drawn from one sample of a study of T cells after yellow fever vaccination. From the 5' RACE reads, TCRdb called clonotypes with MiXCR, one entry per CDR3 protein. This table has 300,000 to 400,000 distinct CDR3 sequences, 6.2% appearing once. The specimen comprised PBMCs, sampled 5 days after the yellow fever booster vaccination. All receptors derive from a man aged 30 to 39 who received the YFV17D yellow fever vaccine. CDR3s include the opening cysteine and the closing phenylalanine or tryptophan. The D gene is left open where the match is weak. Size tells how often a clone was seen (once, few, many) or the class of an expanded clone, and some rows leave it out.

V gene	clone size	J gene	D gene	CDR3 DNA	CDR3 protein
TRBV7-9	.	TRBJ1-1	.	TGTGCCAGCAGCCCCCACGGTGGTAACACTGAAGCTTTCTTT	CASSPHGGNTEAFF
TRBV5-5	many	TRBJ2-2	TRBD1	TGTGCCAGCAGCTCGATACCGGGACAGGGAGTCGGGGAGCTGTTTTTT	CASSSIPGQGVGELFF
TRBV4-3	many	TRBJ1-2	.	TGCGCCAGCAGCCAAGATGGGGGGGATGGCTACACCTTC	CASSQDGGDGYTF
TRBV6-2/TRBV6-3	few	TRBJ1-1	TRBD1	TGTGCCAGTAAGACTCAGGGGGCCCTGCCCTTGAACACTGAAGCTTTCTTT	CASKTQGALPLNTEAFF
TRBV11-2	few	TRBJ2-7	TRBD2	TGTGCCAGCAGCTTAGAGTTTACTAGCGGGGGGGTCGGGTACGAGCAGTACTTC	CASSLEFTSGGVGYEQYF
TRBV12-3/TRBV12-4	many	TRBJ2-1	.	TGTGCCAGCACCAAGGGGGTCCATGAGCAGTTCTTC	CASTKGVHEQFF
TRBV20-1	many	TRBJ2-7	TRBD2	TGCAGTGCTAGAGATCCGGCAGGACTAGTGTCATACGAGCAGTACTTC	CSARDPAGLVSYEQYF
TRBV29-1	many	TRBJ1-4	.	TGCAGCGTCACCGGGACGGGAAATGAAAAACTGTTTTTT	CSVTGTGNEKLFF
TRBV29-1	many	TRBJ2-7	.	TGCAGCGTTGATGTAGGCAGGGTAAGCGAGCAGTACTTC	CSVDVGRVSEQYF
TRBV5-4	few	TRBJ2-3	TRBD2	TGTGCCAGCAGCTTCGGCCTAGCGGGCCTAACCGCGCCTACGCAGTATTTT	CASSFGLAGLTAPTQYF
TRBV9	.	TRBJ1-1	.	TGTGCCAGCAGCGTCTCGAGGGACACTGAAGCTTTCTTT	CASSVSRDTEAFF
TRBV5-4	many	TRBJ2-5	.	TGTGCCAGCAGCTTCTCAGGGGGGCACCAAGAGACCCAGTACTTC	CASSFSGGHQETQYF
TRBV7-9	many	TRBJ2-7	.	TGTGCCAGCACTCCGGACAAGACATCCTACGAGCAGTACTTC	CASTPDKTSYEQYF